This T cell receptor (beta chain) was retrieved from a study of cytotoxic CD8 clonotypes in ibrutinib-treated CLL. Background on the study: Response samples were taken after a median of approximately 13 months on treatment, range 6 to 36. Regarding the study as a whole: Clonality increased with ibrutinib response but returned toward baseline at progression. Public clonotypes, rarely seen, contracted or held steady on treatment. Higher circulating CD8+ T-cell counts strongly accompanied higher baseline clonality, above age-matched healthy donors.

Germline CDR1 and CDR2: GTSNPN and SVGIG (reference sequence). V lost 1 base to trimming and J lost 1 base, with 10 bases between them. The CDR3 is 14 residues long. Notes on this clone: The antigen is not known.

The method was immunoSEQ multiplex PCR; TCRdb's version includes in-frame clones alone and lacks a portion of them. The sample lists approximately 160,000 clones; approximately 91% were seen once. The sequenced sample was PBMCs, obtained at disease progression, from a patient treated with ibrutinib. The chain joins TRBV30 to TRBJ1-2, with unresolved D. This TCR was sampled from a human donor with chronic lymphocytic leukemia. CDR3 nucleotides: TGTGCCTGGAGTGGGGAAGCTTTTAACTATGGCTACACCTTC. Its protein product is CAWSGEAFNYGYTF.